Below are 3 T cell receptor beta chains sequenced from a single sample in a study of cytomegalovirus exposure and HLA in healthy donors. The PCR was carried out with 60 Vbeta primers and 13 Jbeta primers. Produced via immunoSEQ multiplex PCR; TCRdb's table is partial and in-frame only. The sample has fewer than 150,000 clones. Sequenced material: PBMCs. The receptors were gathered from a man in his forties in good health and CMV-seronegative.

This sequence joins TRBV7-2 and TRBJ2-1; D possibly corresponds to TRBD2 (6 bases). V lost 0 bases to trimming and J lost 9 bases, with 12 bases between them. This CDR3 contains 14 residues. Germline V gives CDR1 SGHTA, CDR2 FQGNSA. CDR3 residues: CASSLATSSVEQFF. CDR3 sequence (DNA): TGTGCCAGCAGCTTAGCGACTAGTTCGGTTGAGCAGTTCTTC. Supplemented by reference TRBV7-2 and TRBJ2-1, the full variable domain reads GAGVSQSPSNKVTEKGKDVELRCDPISGHTALYWYRQSLGQGLEFLIYFQGNSAPDKSGLPSDRFSAERTGGSVSTLTIQRTQQEDSAVYLCASSLATSSVEQFFGPGTRLTVL.

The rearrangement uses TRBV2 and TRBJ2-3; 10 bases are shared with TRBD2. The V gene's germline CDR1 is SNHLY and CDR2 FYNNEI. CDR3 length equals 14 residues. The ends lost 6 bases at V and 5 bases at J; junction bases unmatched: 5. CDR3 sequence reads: CASRPSGGGDTQYF. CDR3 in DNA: TGTGCCAGCAGGCCAAGCGGGGGGGGAGATACGCAGTATTTT.

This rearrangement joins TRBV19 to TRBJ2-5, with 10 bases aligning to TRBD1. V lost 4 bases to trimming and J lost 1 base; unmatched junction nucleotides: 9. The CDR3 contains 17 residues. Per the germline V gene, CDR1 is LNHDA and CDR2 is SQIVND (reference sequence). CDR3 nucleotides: TGTGCCAGTAGTAGCGACAGGGGGCGCAGAAGCCAAGAGACCCAGTACTTC. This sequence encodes CASSSDRGRRSQETQYF.